The rows below give T cell receptor beta chains drawn from one sample of a study of blood T cell repertoires in COVID-19. Repertoires were generated with immunoSEQ multiplex PCR, while TCRdb's copy carries only in-frame clones and drops some. The table shows about 110,000 clones, with 65% to 80% occurring only once. The specimen was peripheral blood. These receptors originate from an older man with active or convalescent COVID-19. Both conserved end residues are part of each CDR3. A D gene is named only where the DNA matches it firmly. The size field is filled for only some rows; it gives once, few, many or a size class.

clone size	V gene	J gene	D gene	CDR3 protein	CDR3 DNA
.	TRBV2	TRBJ1-1	.	CASSGREGKNTEAFF	TGTGCCAGCAGTGGAAGGGAGGGCAAGAACACTGAAGCTTTCTTT
few	TRBV18	TRBJ2-1	TRBD2	CASSPGLAGATNEQFF	TGTGCCAGCTCACCGGGACTAGCGGGAGCTACCAATGAGCAGTTCTTC
.	TRBV10-3	TRBJ1-6	TRBD1	CAISEWDRGGRSPLHF	TGTGCCATCAGTGAGTGGGACAGGGGTGGAAGGTCACCCCTCCACTTT
.	TRBV5-5	TRBJ1-2	.	CASSLGAGINYGYTF	TGTGCCAGCAGCTTGGGGGCGGGGATTAACTATGGCTACACCTTC
.	TRBV13	TRBJ2-1	.	CASSPQFSQGPVRDEQFF	TGTGCCAGCAGCCCCCAATTTAGTCAGGGCCCGGTACGGGATGAGCAGTTCTTC
.	TRBV6-1	TRBJ1-1	.	CASSEGRVLNTEAFF	TGTGCCAGCAGTGAAGGGAGGGTTCTGAACACTGAAGCTTTCTTT
.	TRBV7-3	TRBJ2-6	.	CASSLNPVSGANVLTF	TGTGCCAGCAGCTTAAATCCGGTCTCTGGGGCCAACGTCCTGACTTTC
.	TRBV5-4	TRBJ2-3	TRBD1	CASSIQTGADTQYF	TGTGCCAGCAGCATTCAAACAGGGGCTGACACGCAGTATTTT
.	TRBV2	TRBJ1-2	.	CASNPRLETNYGYTF	TGTGCCAGCAATCCCCGACTCGAAACTAACTATGGCTACACCTTC
.	TRBV7-3	TRBJ1-2	.	CASSLRSGDDGYTF	TGTGCCAGCAGCTTAAGGTCCGGGGATGATGGCTACACCTTC
.	TRBV2	TRBJ1-2	TRBD1	CASGETGGVYGYTF	TGTGCCAGCGGGGAGACAGGGGGAGTCTATGGCTACACCTTC